The 22 T cell receptor beta chains reported below all come from one sample, sequenced in a study of tissue T cells after allogeneic stem cell transplantation. Data came from immunoSEQ multiplex PCR; TCRdb stores just in-frame clones and leaves some out. The sample lists about 17,000 clones, about three quarters seen once, with 0.85% to 0.95% in the top ten. Sample: spleen. The receptors stem from a female BALB/c mouse in good health. The mouse strain carries the MHC haplotype H2-d.

Details on this clone: Mouse names are used for the genes. The read falls 1 residue short of the CDR3 end, and the missing part is taken from the germline J gene. V gene TRBV31 combines with J gene TRBJ1-6, with 9 bases that match TRBD1. TRBJ1-6 is an ORF, with its function uncertain. Germline CDR1 reads GKSSPN; CDR2 reads SITVG. The CDR3 contains 15 residues. J gave up 2 bases and V 3 bases, and 2 bases lay outside the gene matches. Here the CDR3 reads CAWRGQGAYNSPLYF. The CDR3 DNA, read in part, is TGTGCCTGGAGGGGACAGGGCGCCTATAATTCGCCCCTCTAC.

Comments on this clone: Gene names and germline match the mouse. Coverage ceases 1 residue before the CDR3 finishes, and the germline J gene fills in the end. The chain has TRBV1 and TRBJ1-1; 8 nucleotides agree with TRBD1. V trimming: 4 bases; J trimming: 4 bases; junction bases outside the gene matches: 5. Germline V gives CDR1 NSQYPW, CDR2 LRSPGD (reference sequence). The CDR3 extends over 14 amino acids. The CDR3 bases that were read are TGCACCTGCAGTGGACAGGGGTTCGTCACAGAAGTCTTC. It specifies CTCSGQGFVTEVF. The full-length CDR3 reads as CTCSGQGFVTEVFF.

This clone turned up a few times. Gene names are mouse gene names. The read stops 1 residue short of the end of the CDR3; the missing end is completed from the germline J gene. The chain links TRBV13-1 to TRBJ2-1; TRBD2 is a possible D gene (7 bases). The V gene lost 0 bases and the J gene lost 1 base, with 11 bases spanning the gap. The germline CDR1 and CDR2 sequences are NSHNY and SYGAGN. This CDR3 has 16 residues. Partial CDR3 DNA: TGTGCCAGCAGTGATGTCTGGGGGCTCAACTATGCTGAGCAGTTC. Its protein product is CASSDVWGLNYAEQF. From start to end, the CDR3 is CASSDVWGLNYAEQFF.

In regard to this clone: Mouse gene names and germline throughout. The read finishes 1 residue shy of the CDR3 end, and the germline J gene is used to complete it. The rearrangement uses TRBV20 and TRBJ1-4; TRBD1 aligns across 7 bases. In germline, CDR1 is GFQATS, CDR2 STVNSAI. V shed 1 base and J 4 bases; nucleotides not matched to a gene: 0. The CDR3 is made up of 13 amino acids. The CDR3 bases that were read are TGTGGTGCTAGGGGGGACAGCAACGAAAGATTATTT. It codes for CGARGDSNERLF. The whole CDR3 region reads CGARGDSNERLFF.

Note on this clone: The gene symbols are mouse symbols. Coverage ceases 1 residue before the CDR3 finishes, and the germline J gene fills in the end. The V and J genes are TRBV1 and TRBJ2-3, with 10 bases that match TRBD2. V gave up 3 bases and J gave up 2 bases; unmatched junction bases: 2. Germline V gene sequence: CDR1 NSQYPW, CDR2 LRSPGD (reference sequence). There are 15 residues in the CDR3. This CDR3 reads CTCSAWGGDAETLYF. Incomplete CDR3 DNA: TGCACCTGCAGTGCCTGGGGGGGCGATGCAGAAACGCTGTAT.

Remarks on this clone: The listed genes are named as in mouse. The sequence runs out 1 residue before the end of the CDR3; the remainder is reconstructed from the germline J gene. The chain is built from TRBV13-2 and TRBJ2-1, with TRBD2 matching 10 bases. This CDR3 is built from 17 residues. Germline V gene lookup returns CDR1 NNHNN and CDR2 SYGAGS (reference sequence). Trimming cost V 0 bases and J 3 bases; bases outside gene matches: 6. CDR3 amino acids: CASGDARTGGIYAEQFF. The sequenced part of the CDR3 DNA is TGTGCCAGCGGTGATGCTAGGACTGGGGGAATCTATGCTGAGCAGTTC.

Turning to this clone: Mouse names are used for the genes. The read stops 1 residue short of the end of the CDR3; the missing end is completed from the germline J gene. The V call is TRBV13-2, the J call TRBJ1-5; 11 positions match TRBD1. The V gene end was trimmed by 5 bases and the J gene end by 6 bases; junction bases not matched to a gene: 1. The CDR3 is made up of 13 amino acids. Per the germline V gene, CDR1 is NNHNN and CDR2 is SYGAGS (reference sequence). Partial CDR3 DNA: TGTGCCAGCGGGGGACAGGGGGGCCAGGCTCCGCTT. As protein: CASGGQGGQAPL. From start to end, the CDR3 is CASGGQGGQAPLF.

Regarding this clone: Gene names follow the mouse nomenclature. The read ends 1 residue early relative to the CDR3; the germline J gene fills the gap. This chain links TRBV4 with TRBJ2-4, with 8 positions matching TRBD2. V lost 5 bases, J lost 3 bases, and 7 bases stayed unmatched. Per the germline V gene, CDR1 is LGHDT and CDR2 is YNNKQL (reference sequence). CDR3 length: 15 amino acids. CDR3 amino acids: CASSASGGWQNTLYF. The CDR3 DNA, read in part, is TGTGCCAGCAGCGCCTCTGGGGGGTGGCAAAACACCTTGTAC.

With regard to this clone: Genes here carry mouse names. Sequencing ends 1 residue short of the CDR3 end; the germline J gene provides the rest. The chain recombines TRBV13-2 with TRBJ2-4; no definite D call. The CDR3 covers 13 residues. V was shortened by 0 bases and J by 4 bases, with 6 bases between the two germline ends. Germline V gene lookup returns CDR1 NNHNN and CDR2 SYGAGS (reference sequence). CDR3 DNA (partial): TGTGCCAGCGGTGATGCGCGGGAAAACACCTTGTAC. Amino acid sequence: CASGDARENTLY. The whole CDR3 protein is CASGDARENTLYF.

This clone was seen a few times. Each gene name is a mouse one. This chain's CDR3 is CASGERGGREQYF. The CDR3 DNA, read in part, is TGTGCCAGCGGTGAGCGGGGAGGGCGCGAACAGTAC. The chain joins TRBV13-2 to TRBJ2-7, with no clear D. The sequenced fragment ends 1 residue before the CDR3 boundary, so the rest is inferred from the germline J gene. This CDR3 region has 13 residues. Trimming pared 2 bases from V and 7 bases from J, leaving 13 bases between. Germline CDR1 NNHNN, CDR2 SYGAGS (reference sequence).

This clone was seen a handful of times. All gene names here are mouse names. The CDR3 region is CASGDAWAPLF. CDR3 bases read: TGTGCCAGCGGTGATGCCTGGGCTCCGCTT. The chain uses TRBV13-2 and TRBJ1-5; D is ambiguous. The read finishes 1 residue shy of the CDR3 end, and the germline J gene is used to complete it. Trimming cost V 0 bases and J 9 bases, with 4 bases left between them. Germline V lookup: CDR1 NNHNN, CDR2 SYGAGS (reference sequence). The CDR3 length is 11 residues.

Details on this clone: Mouse gene names and germline throughout. The read falls 1 residue short of the CDR3 end, and the missing part is taken from the germline J gene. This chain links TRBV4 with TRBJ2-5; D is unclear. The CDR3 consists of 12 residues. Germline V gene sequence: CDR1 LGHDT, CDR2 YNNKQL (reference sequence). Trimming shortened V by 4 bases and J by 4 bases, and 6 bases separated the two germline ends. This CDR3 is CASSWVEDTQYF. CDR3 DNA, as far as it was read: TGTGCCAGCAGCTGGGTAGAAGACACCCAGTAC.

A remark on this clone: The germline and genes are mouse ones. The missing CDR3 end, 1 residue past where the read stops, is filled in from the germline J gene. The chain recombines TRBV19 with TRBJ2-3; unclear D gene. Looked up from germline, CDR1 is FNHDT and CDR2 is SITEND (reference sequence). The CDR3 runs to 11 residues. The V end lost 8 bases, the J end lost 0 bases, and 4 bases lay between the germline ends. The covered CDR3 bases are TGTGCCAGTCAAAGTGCAGAAACGCTGTAT. Translated, it gives CASQSAETLY. The entire CDR3 protein reads CASQSAETLYF.

To note about this clone: The genes are named according to mouse. The observed sequence ends 1 residue before the CDR3 terminus, with the missing tail filled in from the germline J gene. The chain recombines TRBV19 with TRBJ1-3, with 7 bases that match TRBD1. V dropped 4 bases and J dropped 4; count of bases not matched to a gene: 11. Germline V lookup: CDR1 FNHDT, CDR2 SITEND (reference sequence). This CDR3 comprises 16 residues. The CDR3 region is CASSPDLTGRGNTLYF. The DNA read from the CDR3 is TGTGCCAGCAGTCCTGACCTGACAGGGAGGGGAAATACGCTCTAT. The full variable domain, rest sourced from reference TRBV19 and TRBJ1-3, is GGIITQTPKFLIGQEGQKLTLKCQQNFNHDTMYWYRQDSGKGLRLIYYSITENDLQKGDLSEGYDASREKKSSFSLTVTSAQKNEMAVFLCASSPDLTGRGNTLYFGEGSRLIVV.

Concerning this clone itself: Mouse germline and gene names are used. Read data end 1 residue before the CDR3 end; the end is taken from the germline J gene. V is TRBV19 and J is TRBJ2-1, with 10 bases lining up with TRBD2. Per germline, CDR1 FNHDT and CDR2 SITEND (reference sequence). The J segment lost 0 bases and the V segment lost 5 bases, leaving 2 bases of the junction unmatched. The CDR3 covers 15 residues. The CDR3 here is CASSDWGVNYAEQFF. Incomplete CDR3 DNA: TGTGCCAGCAGCGACTGGGGGGTTAACTATGCTGAGCAGTTC.

Worth noting for this clone: Mouse gene names and germline throughout. The read ends 1 residue early relative to the CDR3; the germline J gene fills the gap. The J gene is TRBJ2-5, the V gene TRBV1; TRBD2 agrees at 8 bases. Germline values: CDR1 NSQYPW, CDR2 LRSPGD (reference sequence). This CDR3 region has 14 residues. Unmatched junction bases numbered 1, after V lost 0 bases and J lost 5 bases. CDR3 DNA (partial): TGCACCTGCAGTGCAGATGACTGGGGAGACACCCAGTAC. It yields the protein CTCSADDWGDTQY. The whole CDR3 is CTCSADDWGDTQYF.

A word on this clone: Germline and genes: mouse. The sequence runs out 1 residue before the end of the CDR3; the remainder is reconstructed from the germline J gene. The rearrangement links TRBV13-2 to TRBJ2-5; 10 nucleotides match TRBD2. The CDR3 extends over 17 amino acids. V shed 2 bases and J 0 bases; nucleotides not matched to a gene: 6. CDR1 is NNHNN and CDR2 is SYGAGS in the germline V gene (reference sequence). The covered CDR3 bases are TGTGCCAGCGGTGAAAGGCCGGACTGGGGGAACCAAGACACCCAGTAC. This translates into CASGERPDWGNQDTQY. The full CDR3 sequence reads CASGERPDWGNQDTQYF.

Details on this clone: The gene names here belong to mouse. The observed sequence ends 1 residue before the CDR3 terminus, with the missing tail filled in from the germline J gene. The rearrangement uses TRBV19 and TRBJ2-3; D is perhaps TRBD1 (6 bases). Germline CDR1 FNHDT, CDR2 SITEND (reference sequence). Between the trimmed V and J ends, which lost 7 bases and 0 bases, there was a span of 15 bases. The CDR3 spans 15 residues. Incomplete CDR3 DNA: TGTGCCAGCTCTATAGGGGGTTCTAGTGCAGAAACGCTGTAT. The encoded protein is CASSIGGSSAETLY. The entire CDR3 reads CASSIGGSSAETLYF.

A remark on this clone: Gene names are the mouse ones. The CDR3 end falls 1 residue outside the read, so it is completed with the germline J gene. This rearrangement joins TRBV4 to TRBJ1-2; D is unresolved. The germline V and J ends were trimmed by 6 bases and 1 base, with 15 bases remaining between them. This CDR3 spans 15 amino acids. Germline lookup yields CDR1 LGHDT and CDR2 YNNKQL (reference sequence). CDR3 protein: CASSQAVRKNSDYTF. CDR3 DNA, as far as it was read: TGTGCCAGCAGTCAAGCGGTCAGAAAAAACTCCGACTACACC. The variable domain in full, completed from reference TRBV4 and TRBJ1-2, reads ETAVFQTPNYHVTQVGNEVSFNCKQTLGHDTMYWYKQDSKKLLKIMFSYNNKQLIVNETVPRRFSPQSSDKAHLNLRIKSVEPEDSAVYLCASSQAVRKNSDYTFGSGTRLLVI.

Note on this clone: The gene names here belong to mouse. CDR3 amino acids: CASSEDNNQAPLF. CDR3 DNA, as far as it was read: TGTGCCAGCAGTGAGGACAACAACCAGGCTCCGCTT. This chain joins TRBV13-3 and TRBJ1-5; no firm D call. The read ends 1 residue shy of where the CDR3 ends; the end is completed using the germline J gene. V lost 2 bases, J lost 1 base, and 4 bases lay in between. The CDR3 runs 13 residues. Germline V gene lookup returns CDR1 NNHDY and CDR2 SYVADS.

Notes on this clone: Gene names and germline refer to mouse. The read falls 1 residue short of the CDR3 end, and the missing part is taken from the germline J gene. This rearrangement joins TRBV16 to TRBJ1-2; maybe TRBD1 (5 bases). Trimming removed 6 bases from V and 0 bases from J, with 11 bases in between. The CDR3 has 14 amino acids. Germline CDR1 and CDR2: SGHSA and FRNQAP. CDR3 protein: CASSLDTSNSDYTF. The sequenced part of the CDR3 DNA is TGTGCAAGCAGTCTGGACACCTCAAACTCCGACTACACC.

This clone was counted between two and nine times. Each gene name is a mouse one. The read terminates 1 residue before the CDR3 end, so the remaining end is supplied by the germline J gene. The V gene is TRBV13-2, the J gene TRBJ1-4; no clear D gene. Germline CDR1 is NNHNN and CDR2 is SYGAGS (reference sequence). CDR3 size: 15 residues. Between the trimmed V and J ends, which lost 1 base and 0 bases, there was a span of 7 bases. CDR3 bases read: TGTGCCAGCGGTGATCAAGGGTTTTCCAACGAAAGATTATTT. Translation: CASGDQGFSNERLF. The full-length CDR3 reads as CASGDQGFSNERLFF.